This T cell receptor beta chain comes out of a study of cytomegalovirus exposure and HLA in healthy donors. The wider study: Assignment to the Caucasian-associated ancestry cluster applied to 75% to 85% of the approximately 360 genotyped donors.

The PCR ran on 60 Vbeta and 13 Jbeta primers. Sequencing was performed with immunoSEQ multiplex PCR; in TCRdb, only in-frame clones are kept and a portion is missing. The data show more than 150,000 clones, just under 80% seen once. V was pared by 3 bases and J by 0 bases, with 5 bases of the junction left unmatched. CDR3 length: 15 residues. Germline assignment: CDR1 SEHNR and CDR2 FQNEAQ (reference sequence). This clonotype was sampled from a woman in her forties or fifties in good health and CMV-seropositive. The rearrangement uses TRBV7-9 and TRBJ2-7, with 7 bases aligning to TRBD1. Sequencing was carried out using PBMCs. The CDR3 protein is CASSLRTGASYEQYF. The CDR3 coding sequence is TGTGCCAGCAGCTTGCGAACAGGGGCCTCCTACGAGCAGTACTTC.